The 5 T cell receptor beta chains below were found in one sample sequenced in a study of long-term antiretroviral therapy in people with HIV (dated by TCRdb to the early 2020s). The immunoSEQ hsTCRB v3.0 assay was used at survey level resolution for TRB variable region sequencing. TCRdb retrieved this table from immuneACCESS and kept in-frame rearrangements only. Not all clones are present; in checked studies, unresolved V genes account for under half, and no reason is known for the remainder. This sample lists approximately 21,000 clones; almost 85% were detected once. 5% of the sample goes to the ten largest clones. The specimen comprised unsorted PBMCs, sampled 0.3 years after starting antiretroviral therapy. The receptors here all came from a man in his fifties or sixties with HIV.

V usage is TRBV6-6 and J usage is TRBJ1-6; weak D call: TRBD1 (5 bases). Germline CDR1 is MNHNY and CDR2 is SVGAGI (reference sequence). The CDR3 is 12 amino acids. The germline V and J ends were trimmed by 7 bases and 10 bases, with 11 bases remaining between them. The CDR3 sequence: CASNKGTSPLHF. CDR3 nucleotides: TGTGCCAGCAACAAAGGGACCTCACCCCTCCACTTT.

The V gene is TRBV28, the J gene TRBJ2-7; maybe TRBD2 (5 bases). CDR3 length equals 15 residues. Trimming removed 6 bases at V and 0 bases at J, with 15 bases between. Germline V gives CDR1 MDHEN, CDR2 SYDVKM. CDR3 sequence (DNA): TGTGCCAGCAGCCTCCGGACTCACCGCTCCTACGAGCAGTACTTC. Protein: CASSLRTHRSYEQYF.

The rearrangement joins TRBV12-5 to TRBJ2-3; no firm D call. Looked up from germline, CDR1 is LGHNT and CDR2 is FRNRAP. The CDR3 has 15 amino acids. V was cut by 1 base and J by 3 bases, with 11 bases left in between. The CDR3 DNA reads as TGTGCTAGTGGTTTGGGCTTGGTTGGTACAGATACGCAGTATTTT. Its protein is CASGLGLVGTDTQYF.

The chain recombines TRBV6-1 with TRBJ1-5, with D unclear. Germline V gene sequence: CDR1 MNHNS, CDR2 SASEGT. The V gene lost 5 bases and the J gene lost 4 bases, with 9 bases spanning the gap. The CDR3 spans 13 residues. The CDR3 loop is CASSNRENQPQHF. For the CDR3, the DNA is TGTGCCAGCAGTAATAGGGAGAATCAGCCCCAGCATTTT.

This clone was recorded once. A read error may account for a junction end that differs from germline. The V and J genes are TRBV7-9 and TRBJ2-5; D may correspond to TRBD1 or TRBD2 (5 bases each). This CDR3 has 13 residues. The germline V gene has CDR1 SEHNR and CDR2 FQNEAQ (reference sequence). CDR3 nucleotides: TGTGCCAGCAGCGTAGCCGGGACAGAGACCCAGTACTTC. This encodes CASSVAGTETQYF.